This T cell receptor (beta chain) comes out of a study of T cells in Graves' hyperthyroidism and ophthalmopathy. Per the germline V gene, CDR1 is LNHDA and CDR2 is SQIVND (reference sequence). This CDR3 has 11 amino acids. Between the trimmed V and J ends, which lost 7 bases and 1 base, there was a span of 4 bases. This clonotype was recorded many times. Amplification targeted TCR beta CDR3 regions from RNA transcripts. A first-round RT-PCR of the TCR CDR3 used the HTBI primer set. TCRdb analysed the multiplex PCR reads with MiXCR anew, one entry per CDR3 protein. The sample records over 700,000 distinct CDR3 sequences, about 38% being singletons.

Material for sequencing was blood. The chain links TRBV19 to TRBJ1-1; no clear D gene. The sequence came from a man between 18 and 35 years old with Graves' hyperthyroidism. The CDR3 DNA reads as TGTGCCAGTACCCGGAACACTGAAGCTTTCTTT. Translation: CASTRNTEAFF.